This section outlines one TCR beta chain sequence together with its context. Its antigen is unidentified. The source of the sample is a study of cytomegalovirus exposure and HLA in healthy donors. Study-wide results and caveats: When analyzed later, a missense DCLRE1C variant was found to be linked to TCR beta V- and J-gene trimming. Researchers reportedly found TCR beta sequences accurately predicted most subjects' HLA-A and HLA-B alleles.

The CDR3 is 21 residues long. Healthy bone marrow donors formed the donor group. Use of 60 Vbeta and 13 Jbeta primers characterized the PCR. Measured with immunoSEQ multiplex PCR; TCRdb has only the in-frame clones, and not every one. The sample consists of 110,000 or so clones, around 77% of them appearing once. Sequenced sample: PBMCs. V gene TRBV21-1 combines with J gene TRBJ2-5; the table calls TRBD2, which could not be checked here. TRBV21-1 is given as a pseudogene. The TCR originated in a woman aged 40 to 50 in good health and CMV-seropositive. The CDR3 region has the DNA TGTGCCAGCAGCGCCCCGAGGACTAGCGGGAGACTATACAGCTTTCAAGAGACCCAGTACTTC. Translating gives CASSAPRTSGRLYSFQETQYF.